The present T cell receptor (beta chain) was sequenced within a study of cytomegalovirus exposure and HLA in healthy donors (TCRdb year 2017). At the level of the whole study: An earlier analysis of 587 of the donors reported 250 to 350 Gb of sequence data and 95 million to 140 million unique TCR beta sequences obtained from about 179 million T cells. Genome-wide SNP genotypes for about 65% of the roughly 670 donors were used in a later genetic analysis, which treated that subset as a discovery cohort. Among roughly 370 genotyped donors of the cohort, an average of around 240,000 unique TCR beta nucleotide sequences were sequenced per donor, around 18% of them non-productive. Several DR-DQ haplotypes were treated as single units for association and clustering because of strong linkage in the cohort. Typing coverage varied by locus: about 620-640 donors for A, B, C, DRB1 and DQB1; approximately 500 for DQA1; approximately 570 for DPA1; approximately 470 for DPB1. Both class I and class II loci were covered by HLA typing, at four-digit resolution. In the later analysis, no new phenotypic data were used to find candidate immune exposures; instead, reliance was placed on TCR beta sequences and their occurrence across donors. Donor age, sex, ethnicity and CMV serostatus were compiled alongside the repertoire data. High-throughput TCR immunosequencing, statistical association of individual TCRs with disease status, and machine learning were combined to predict cytomegalovirus infection status. To decide whether each TCR beta V gene segment behaved as functional or pseudogenic, an earlier analysis of some 540 of the donors relied on high-throughput TCR beta sequencing. Using immunosequencing, the study profiled T cell repertoires from some 670 subjects and related those repertoires to cytomegalovirus serostatus. A later analysis re-analyzed previously published TCR beta repertoires from hundreds of donors and added high-resolution HLA genotyping to study TCR occurrence patterns. The genetic ancestry cluster associated with self-reported Caucasian donors included around 76% of the 398 genotyped donors. An early release covering about 600 HLA-typed donors comprised approximately 300 gigabases of sequencing data and roughly 85 million unique TCR sequences. The study aimed to test whether cataloging public T cell receptors could reveal signatures of past pathogen exposure. Every discovery cohort repertoire had been produced on one sequencing platform. In addition to the first cohort of 650 to 750 subjects, a separate validation cohort of around 110 different subjects was used. What the work shows at the level of the full study, not this receptor alone: Correlated functional status among segregating V segments might reflect linkage disequilibrium, but an unknown experimental factor could not be ruled out. The 87-base-pair reads could not distinguish some IMGT-functional V segments, including TRBV6-2 and TRBV6-3, so those segments were excluded. According to a later analysis, parvovirus B19, influenza, CMV and Epstein-Barr virus appeared linked to several top co-occurrence clusters. A later genetic analysis associated a missense DCLRE1C variant with V-gene and J-gene trimming of TCR beta chains, and an independent cohort replicated the association. This cohort had only TCR beta chains sequenced, and the lack of alpha or paired-chain data limited which features could be detected. CMV serostatus was the only immune exposure information available for the cohort. A group of highly shared sequence variants was considered likely to be a technical artifact of the sequencing pipeline. While some public TCRs were present in many individuals, most TCR sequences turned up only very rarely across donors. In a later genetic analysis, fewer N-insertions in productive TCRs were reported among donors in an Asian-associated ancestry cluster than the roughly 640-donor mean. The authors suggested that the approach could potentially be generalized to other disease states and immunological phenotypes. In vitro tests confirmed that a few of the cytomegalovirus-associated TCR beta chains recognize cytomegalovirus antigens. Compared with equally common non-associated chains, HLA-associated TCR beta chains in a later analysis were more clonally expanded and had lower generation probabilities. Broadly in line with IMGT annotations, most TCR beta V segments showed up in productive rearrangements about 90% or about 30% of the time in an earlier analysis of 450 to 600 of the donors. A further reported finding was that TCR beta sequences accurately predicted the HLA-A and HLA-B alleles for most subjects in the first cohort. In a later analysis, TCR association rates were found to vary across HLA loci, with the most associated TCRs seen for DRB1 alleles and the fewest for HLA-C alleles. Specific HLA alleles were associated with roughly 16,000 TCR beta sequences at a false discovery rate of 0.05 in a later analysis. In both the original and validation cohorts, the classifier was reported to diagnose cytomegalovirus status with high specificity and sensitivity. Because counts were too low, roughly 18 rarely observed V segments, including chromosome 9 orphons, were left out of the earlier analysis of about 500 of the donors. A total of around 150 TCR beta chains were listed by the study as associated with cytomegalovirus. When HLA alleles, especially DR and DQ, strongly co-occurred, TCR associations were difficult to assign to individual alleles. Presence/absence analyses assumed roughly uniform sequencing depth across donors, an assumption that may not hold. Because some donors lacked HLA typing at each locus, the association tests relied only on the typed subset. In a later analysis, most CMV-associated TCR beta chains were found to appear HLA-restricted, with HLA associations seemingly driven largely by CMV exposure.

A word on this clone: The antigen this receptor binds is unknown. No base quality values were provided; no much bigger clone lies one nucleotide off.

The cohort was made up of 666 healthy bone marrow donors. At the time of sampling, all cohort members were nominally healthy, though unrecorded immune exposures were likely present. The donor was CMV seronegative and belonged to the group of approximately 320 seronegative cohort members. A peripheral blood sample was provided by each donor, and peripheral blood mononuclear cells were used for TCR beta sequencing. Genomic DNA was extracted from the blood cell samples with the Qiagen DNeasy Blood Extraction Kit. Trimming removed 6 bases from V and 7 bases from J; the gene matches leave 9 bases unexplained. Counted from cysteine to phenylalanine, this CDR3 has 14 amino acids. The sequence is cut down to CDR3 DNA, 42 bases in frame from base 1. From the germline V gene, CDR1 is KGHSH and CDR2 is LQKENI. The protocol used for the library was the immunoSEQ multiplex PCR assay. The multiplex PCR relied on a mix of 60 forward primers for TCR Vbeta segments and 13 reverse primers for TCR Jbeta segments. A multiplex PCR assay on genomic DNA amplified the CDR3 region of rearranged TCR beta genes. The Illumina HiSeq System was used to sequence the amplified TCR beta libraries as 87-base-pair reads. The published analysis was carried out like this. Across the 700 or so repertoires, a later analysis counted tens of millions of unique TCR beta chains, about 10 million of which were shared by at least two donors. Raw reads were error-corrected and collapsed into unique sequences with a nearest-neighbor algorithm that merged closely related sequences to remove PCR and sequencing errors. V, D and J gene segments were assigned by aligning CDR3 sequences to IMGT reference sequences. For a sequence to be retained, a match of at least six nucleotides to both a V gene segment and a J gene segment was required. Rearrangements were called productive when the CDR3 lacked stop codons and stayed in frame with V and J; all others were non-productive. Following IMGT convention, CDR3 was defined as the stretch from the second conserved V-encoded cysteine up to the conserved J-encoded phenylalanine. Sequences without an unambiguous match to a single V gene segment were excluded from the earlier analysis of almost 600 of the donors. An earlier analysis of just under 600 of the donors called V segments functional above 56.7% productive rearrangements and segregating when the between-donor standard deviation exceeded 5%. A statistical classification framework was built to diagnose cytomegalovirus status from the catalog of TCR beta chain sequences. V and J gene assignment, in a later analysis, came from comparing TCR nucleotide sequences with IMGT/GENE-DB human TR gene sequences. In a later analysis, CDR3 sequences and most-parsimonious VDJ recombination scenarios were assigned using the TCRdist pipeline. A later analysis defined each TCR beta chain by its CDR3 amino acid sequence plus V-gene family, and excluded reads lacking a unique V-gene family. To address suspected cross-contamination and a sequencing artifact, a later analysis removed under 600 highly shared, low-generation-probability nucleotide sequences. In a later analysis, a clonal expansion index for each public chain was calculated from normalized within-repertoire ranks of inferred template counts. A later analysis computed generation probabilities with a VDJ recombination model fitted to out-of-frame rearrangements, and checked the results against IGoR. Hypergeometric tests were used in a later analysis to score TCR-TCR, TCR-HLA and TCR-CMV co-occurrence, with a repertoire-size bias correction applied to the TCR pairs. False discovery rates were estimated in a later analysis by permuting HLA or CMV assignments 20 times. In a later analysis, co-occurring TCRs were grouped using DBSCAN, and TCRdist sequence similarity was added for clustering within HLA-allele-positive subsets. Repertoires with fewer than 30,000 or more than 120,000 public chains, plus five repertoires with anomalous nucleotide sharing, were excluded from co-occurrence clustering. Sourced from immuneACCESS, this table was stored by TCRdb with only in-frame sequences that have V and J called. A share of the clones is absent; for the studies checked, an unresolved V gene accounts for under half, and the remainder has no known explanation. The DNA was the basis for D and trimming; V, J and clone size are from that table. Recorded for this sample are 90,000 to 150,000 clones; 81% of them occurred a single time. Of the sample, 2.2% falls within the top ten clones.

Sequences were obtained from PBMCs. The chain was built from TRBV18 and TRBJ2-1, with TRBD2 identical over 7 junction bases. This sequence was found in a woman in her forties in good health and CMV-seronegative. The nucleotides read TGTGCCAGCTCCCGGGACTATCAGTCTAATGAGCAGTTCTTC. Protein translation: CASSRDYQSNEQFF. Reference TRBV18 and TRBJ2-1 proteins supply the regions before and after the CDR3; the full variable domain is: NAGVMQNPRHLVRRRGQEARLRCSPMKGHSHVYWYRQLPEEGLKFMVYLQKENIIDESGMPKERFSAEFPKEGPSILRIQQVVRGDSAAYFCASSRDYQSNEQFFGPGTRLTVL.